This T cell receptor (beta chain) was sequenced in a study of metastatic and nonmetastatic thyroid tumors. At the level of the study: The study looked at repertoires side by side in blood and in tumor or nodule tissue from malignant and benign thyroid patients.

This clone has a handful of counts. No treatment had been given to any patient before thyroid surgery. In the authors' workflow: In papillary thyroid cancer, a distant-metastasis classifier was built using CDR3 differences across clinicopathological groups. MiXCR reprocessed the PCR reads for TCRdb. None of the V and J calls come from the authors' own analysis; TCRdb made them. The sample contains 19,000 or so clones, 28% of which appear only once. Sequencing used tumor tissue. This receptor was obtained from a female donor with papillary thyroid cancer or a benign thyroid nodule (not recorded which). Some clones in this sample may be carry-over from other donors' samples.

CDR3 in amino acids: CASAMVEGAEQFF. Here the CDR3 DNA reads TGTGCCAGCGCAATGGTAGAGGGCGCTGAGCAGTTCTTC. The chain joins TRBV6-1 to TRBJ2-1; the D gene is possibly TRBD2 (5 bases). Germline-derived CDR1 and CDR2 are MNHNS and SASEGT. Trimming took off 8 bases at V and 9 bases at J, with 17 bases between the two ends. This CDR3 is 13 amino acids long.